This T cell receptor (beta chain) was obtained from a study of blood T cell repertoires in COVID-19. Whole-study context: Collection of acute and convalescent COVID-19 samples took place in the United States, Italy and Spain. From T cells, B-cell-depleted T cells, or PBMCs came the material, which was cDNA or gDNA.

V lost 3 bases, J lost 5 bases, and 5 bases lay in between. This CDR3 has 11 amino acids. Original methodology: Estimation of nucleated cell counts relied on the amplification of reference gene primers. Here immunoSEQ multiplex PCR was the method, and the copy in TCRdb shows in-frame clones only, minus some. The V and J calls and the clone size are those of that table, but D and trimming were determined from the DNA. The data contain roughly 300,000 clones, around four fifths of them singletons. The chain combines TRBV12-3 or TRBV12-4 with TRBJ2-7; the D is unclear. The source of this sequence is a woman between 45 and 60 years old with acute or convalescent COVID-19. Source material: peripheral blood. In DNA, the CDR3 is TGTGCCAGCAGTTTGCGTAACGAGCAGTACTTC. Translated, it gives CASSLRNEQYF.